This TCR beta chain is from a study of CD4 T cells in relation to SARS-CoV-2 and coronaviruses. Repertoires were generated with immunoSEQ multiplex PCR, while TCRdb's copy carries only in-frame clones and drops some. The sample holds 9,500 to 12,000 clones; 70% to 85% are singletons and the top ten take roughly 17%. The CDR3 is made up of 14 amino acids. The V segment lost 3 bases and the J segment 4 bases; nucleotides outside the gene matches: 6. The germline V gene has CDR1 SGHRS and CDR2 YFSETQ. CD4+ T cells from unexposed donors were obtained before the COVID-19 pandemic (2011-2018). The cells were cultured for approximately ten days before CD4+ T cells were isolated. PBMCs were plated at roughly 2.1 million per well in IL-2-containing medium. Cultures received half-medium IL-2 refreshes on days 3 and 7. Comments on this clone: Antigen: not known.

Source material: CD4+ T cells from PBMCs, cultured in vitro. The TCR sequence derives from a human donor in good health. The chain recombines TRBV5-1 with TRBJ1-1; TRBD1 matches at 7 bases. In nucleotides, the CDR3 is TGCGCCAGCAGCTCGACAGGGTTTGTCACTGAAGCTTTCTTT. Amino acids: CASSSTGFVTEAFF.